The rows below give T cell receptor beta chains drawn from one sample of a study of blood T cell repertoires in COVID-19. Measured with immunoSEQ multiplex PCR; TCRdb has only the in-frame clones, and not every one. The sample shows nearly 250,000 clones, around 88% of them seen only once. Source material: peripheral blood. The receptors come from a woman aged 80 or older with COVID-19, enrolled during active disease. CDR3s include the opening cysteine and the closing phenylalanine or tryptophan. A D gene is named only where the DNA matches it firmly. A clone size is listed for some rows: how often the clone was seen (once, few, many), or a class if it is expanded.

CDR3 DNA,CDR3 protein,V gene,clone size,J gene,D gene
TGCGCCAGCAGCCCTCAGCCGGGACAGGGACATGGCTACACCTTC,CASSPQPGQGHGYTF,TRBV5-1,-,TRBJ1-2,TRBD1
TGTGCCAGCAGTTACTCGGGGACAGTAAATCAGCCCCAGCATTTT,CASSYSGTVNQPQHF,TRBV6-5,-,TRBJ1-5,TRBD1
TGTGCCATCAGTGAAGGCAGGGGACGGGGTTCTGCTAATGAAAAACTGTTTTTT,CAISEGRGRGSANEKLFF,TRBV10-3,-,TRBJ1-4,-
TGTGCCAGCAGTGAACTCGACTATGGCTACACCTTC,CASSELDYGYTF,TRBV6-1,-,TRBJ1-2,-
TGTGCCAGCAGCTTGCTACAGGGCTTCCCTACGGGGACCCAGTACTTC,CASSLLQGFPTGTQYF,TRBV5-5,-,TRBJ2-5,-
TGCGCCAGCAGCCCCACGGGACTAGCGTACGAGCAGTACTTC,CASSPTGLAYEQYF,TRBV5-1,-,TRBJ2-7,TRBD2
TGTGCCAGCACCCAAGGGGTCGGCTACACCTTC,CASTQGVGYTF,TRBV25-1,-,TRBJ1-2,-
TGTGCCAGCAGCCCCCGGAGCATCTTAGATACGCAGTATTTT,CASSPRSILDTQYF,TRBV9,-,TRBJ2-3,-
TGTGCCAGCAGCGTAAGTGTGGACGGGAGCTACGAGCAGTACTTC,CASSVSVDGSYEQYF,TRBV9,-,TRBJ2-7,-
TGCGCCAGCAGCCCCGACAGGGGCTATGGCTACACCTTC,CASSPDRGYGYTF,TRBV5-1,-,TRBJ1-2,TRBD1
TGTGCCATCAACCCGGGCCGGGGCACTGAAGCTTTCTTT,CAINPGRGTEAFF,TRBV10-3,few,TRBJ1-1,-
TGCAGCGTTGACAGGGGGCAGACTGAAGCTTTCTTT,CSVDRGQTEAFF,TRBV29-1,-,TRBJ1-1,TRBD1
TGTGCCAGCAGCTTAGGGGGAGACGGTAATTCACCCCTCCACTTT,CASSLGGDGNSPLHF,TRBV11-2,-,TRBJ1-6,-
TGTGCCAGCAGTTTGCGGGGGGCATGGGGCTATGGCTACACCTTC,CASSLRGAWGYGYTF,TRBV6-5,-,TRBJ1-2,-
TGCAGTGCTACCCGCGACTATGGCTACACCTTC,CSATRDYGYTF,TRBV20-1,-,TRBJ1-2,-
TGTGCCATCAGTGAGTCGGGGGCCCAAGAGACCCAGTACTTC,CAISESGAQETQYF,TRBV10-3,-,TRBJ2-5,-
TGTGCCAGCAGCGGATTTGGACTCGGCGGGGAGCAGTTCTTC,CASSGFGLGGEQFF,TRBV9,-,TRBJ2-1,-
TGCGCCAGCAGCCTCACGCGCGATCAGCCCCAGCATTTT,CASSLTRDQPQHF,TRBV4-1,-,TRBJ1-5,-
TGTGCCAGCAGAGAGACAGCATCAGGGAGGGGCTACACCTTC,CASRETASGRGYTF,TRBV6-5,-,TRBJ1-2,-
TGTGCCAGCAGGGGAACGGGGAGAGAGACCCAGTACTTC,CASRGTGRETQYF,TRBV5-6,-,TRBJ2-5,-
TGTGCCAGCAGTTCCACTCGCCCAGGGGGAGGAAACATTCAGTACTTC,CASSSTRPGGGNIQYF,TRBV6-6,-,TRBJ2-4,-
TGTGCCAGCAGTCCAGGGGGCAAGAATAGCTACACCTTC,CASSPGGKNSYTF,TRBV27,-,TRBJ1-2,TRBD1
TGTGCCAGCAGCTTATTTCTACAGGGGACGGCCAATGAGCAGTTCTTC,CASSLFLQGTANEQFF,TRBV7-6,once,TRBJ2-1,TRBD1
TGTGCCAGCTCACCGAGGCAGGGGGATCGGGGCACTGAAGCTTTCTTT,CASSPRQGDRGTEAFF,TRBV18,-,TRBJ1-1,TRBD1
TGTGCCAGCAGTTTCCCCCAGGGGAGTCAGTCTAACTATGGCTACACCTTC,CASSFPQGSQSNYGYTF,TRBV28,-,TRBJ1-2,-
TGTGCCACCAGCAGAGACCGAATTGTGGGCCCCTATGGCTACACCTTC,CATSRDRIVGPYGYTF,TRBV15,-,TRBJ1-2,-
TGCAGTGTTCCTCACAGGGACGAGCAGTACTTC,CSVPHRDEQYF,TRBV20-1,-,TRBJ2-7,-
TGTGCCAGCAATTTGGGCGGGACTTCGGGAGGGCCCCAGCATTTT,CASNLGGTSGGPQHF,TRBV7-2,-,TRBJ1-5,-
TGTGCCAGCAGCGGTACAGGTCGGGAGACCCAGTACTTC,CASSGTGRETQYF,TRBV28,-,TRBJ2-5,-
TGTGCCAGCAGTTTATCAGGGCGACTAGCGGGGGCGAATGAGCAGTTCTTC,CASSLSGRLAGANEQFF,TRBV27,-,TRBJ2-1,TRBD2
TGTGCCATCAGTGCGCAAGCGGCGGCCCACACTGAAGCTTTCTTT,CAISAQAAAHTEAFF,TRBV10-3,-,TRBJ1-1,-
TGTGCCAGCAGCTTTCAGGGCGGTACTGAAGCTTTCTTT,CASSFQGGTEAFF,TRBV7-6,-,TRBJ1-1,-
TGCGCCAGCAGTCGGGAGCTTAACTCTGGAAACACCATATATTTT,CASSRELNSGNTIYF,TRBV5-1,-,TRBJ1-3,-